This T cell receptor beta chain came from a study of blood T cell repertoires in COVID-19. As for the study in general: Both acute and convalescent COVID-19 samples were obtained from the United States, Italy and Spain. Sample material is recorded as cDNA or gDNA derived from T cells, B-cell-depleted T cells, or PBMCs.

Libraries were prepared by immunoSEQ multiplex PCR; TCRdb keeps only in-frame clonotypes and omits some of them. The sample shows about 370,000 clones, more than 70% of them seen only once. Germline CDR1 SGHNT, CDR2 YENEEA. This CDR3 has 16 residues. J lost 4 bases, V lost 2 bases, and 5 bases had no gene match. The sample was peripheral blood. This TCR was sampled from a woman aged 30 to 39 with COVID-19, enrolled during active disease. The chain joins TRBV11-3 to TRBJ2-7, with TRBD2 matching 13 bases. This chain's CDR3 is CASSLFLGLAGYEQYV. CDR3 nucleotides: TGTGCCAGCAGCTTATTCTTGGGACTAGCGGGATACGAGCAGTACGTC.